These T cell receptor beta chains were read from a single sample in a study of T cells in localized non-small cell lung cancer. Some clones are missing from TCRdb's copy, which holds only in-frame ones; the method was immunoSEQ multiplex PCR. Altogether almost 2,500 clones are present, 30% to 40% being singletons, with the ten largest covering 4% to 5%. The source was lymph node tissue, collected before any cancer treatment. These receptor sequences come from a male donor older than 55 with stage II squamous cell lung carcinoma. Each CDR3 is given with its conserved first and last residue. A D gene is named only where the DNA matches it firmly. The size of a clone is reported for some rows only, either as once, few or many, or as a class for expanded clones.

v_call,j_call,d_call,clone_size,cdr3_nt,cdr3_aa
TRBV29-1,TRBJ1-1,NA,NA,TGCAGCGTTGAAGATCCGTTTATGAACACTGAAGCTTTCTTT,CSVEDPFMNTEAFF
TRBV6-8,TRBJ1-2,NA,medium-sized,TGTGCCAGCAGTTACTCCCCCTCCGAGGGGCATGGCTACACCTTC,CASSYSPSEGHGYTF
TRBV7-7,TRBJ1-2,NA,few,TGTGCCAGCAGCTTAGTATCGGGGGACTATGGCTACACCTTC,CASSLVSGDYGYTF
TRBV15,TRBJ1-1,NA,NA,TGTGCCACCAGCAGAGATGGAGGTGGAACCAGAGCTTTCTTT,CATSRDGGGTRAFF
TRBV6-8,TRBJ2-1,TRBD2,few,TGTGCCAGCAGTGATATAGCGGGGGGATGGAATGAGCAGTTCTTC,CASSDIAGGWNEQFF
TRBV10-2,TRBJ1-5,NA,NA,TGCGCCAGCAGTTTCAGGGACAGCAATCAGCCCCAGCATTTT,CASSFRDSNQPQHF
TRBV6-8,TRBJ1-5,NA,few,TGTGCCAGCAGTTACTCAACCCAGGGAACCCGAGGCAATCAGTCCCAGCATTTT,CASSYSTQGTRGNQSQHF
TRBV25-1,TRBJ1-3,TRBD1,NA,TGTGCCAGCGGCACGACAGGGTCTGGAAACACCATATATTTT,CASGTTGSGNTIYF
TRBV18,TRBJ2-7,TRBD2,few,TGTGCCAGCTCACCCGTAACTAGCGGGGGGCCAATTTACTACGAGCAGTACTTC,CASSPVTSGGPIYYEQYF
TRBV30,TRBJ1-5,NA,few,TGTGCCTGGGGACTCCGGGGAGCCCAGCCCCAGCATTTT,CAWGLRGAQPQHF
TRBV6-8,TRBJ2-7,NA,few,TGTGCCACCCTCACACAGGGAGGCTACGAGCAGTACTTC,CATLTQGGYEQYF
TRBV11-3,TRBJ1-1,NA,NA,TGTGCCAGCAGCCATAGGGACGTCGGGAACACTGAAGCTTTCTTT,CASSHRDVGNTEAFF
TRBV11-3,TRBJ1-1,NA,NA,TGTGCCAGCAGCTTGTCAGGGTGGTGGACTGAAGCTTTCTTT,CASSLSGWWTEAFF
TRBV6-8,TRBJ1-2,NA,few,TGTGCCAGCAGTGGACGAACAGGGAACTATGGCTACACCTTC,CASSGRTGNYGYTF
TRBV25-1,TRBJ1-6,TRBD1,NA,TGTGCCAGCAGCTGGGACAGGGACAATTCACCCCTCCACTTT,CASSWDRDNSPLHF
TRBV16,TRBJ1-1,NA,NA,TGTGCCAGCAGCCATACGTTGGGGGCCCACACTGAAGCTTTCTTT,CASSHTLGAHTEAFF
TRBV10-1,TRBJ2-7,TRBD2,NA,TGCGCCAGCAGCGGCGGGGGGGGACAGTACTTC,CASSGGGGQYF
TRBV19,TRBJ1-5,NA,NA,TGTGCCAGTAGTATAACCATAGACCCGACTCAGCCCCAGCATTTT,CASSITIDPTQPQHF
TRBV19,TRBJ1-2,NA,NA,TGTGCCAGTAGTATTGGGGGAAGGCAGGGGAACGGCTACACCTTC,CASSIGGRQGNGYTF
TRBV19,TRBJ1-2,TRBD1,few,TGTGCCAGTAGTCGACAGGGGAACTATGGCTACACCTTC,CASSRQGNYGYTF
TRBV11-3,TRBJ2-1,TRBD2,few,TGTGCCAGCAGCCCCGGGAGGGAATACAATGAGCAGTTCTTC,CASSPGREYNEQFF
TRBV7-5,TRBJ2-5,NA,few,TGTGCCAGCAGCCTACGCCCGTACCAAGAGACCCAGTACTTC,CASSLRPYQETQYF
TRBV6-8,TRBJ1-2,TRBD1,medium-sized,TGTGCCAGCACGCAACAGGGGGGAGGCTATGGCTACACCTTC,CASTQQGGGYGYTF
TRBV29-1,TRBJ2-2,NA,NA,TGCAGCTCGAGGGGGGGAAACACCGGGGAGCTGTTTTTT,CSSRGGNTGELFF
TRBV11-3,TRBJ2-7,TRBD2,NA,TGTGCCAGCAGCTTCGGACTGGGGCTAGCGGGGACCTACGAGCAGTACTTC,CASSFGLGLAGTYEQYF
TRBV19,TRBJ1-2,NA,NA,TGTGCCAGTAGGTCGGGCGGTAACTATGGCTACACCTTC,CASRSGGNYGYTF
TRBV18,TRBJ1-3,NA,NA,TGTGCCAGCTCACCGAGCCCGGGAGGGAGCTCTGGAAACACCATATATTTT,CASSPSPGGSSGNTIYF
TRBV29-1,TRBJ1-1,TRBD1,few,TGCAGCGTCCCCGGGACAGTAAGAGATTTGAACACTGAAGCTTTCTTT,CSVPGTVRDLNTEAFF
TRBV29-1,TRBJ2-1,TRBD2,few,TGCAGCGTTGAGTCGAGATTGAGCGGGGGGGCCTTATCCTACAATGAGCAGTTCTTC,CSVESRLSGGALSYNEQFF
TRBV6-8,TRBJ1-4,NA,NA,TGTGCCAGCAGCAAACAGGGCCCAACTAATGAAAAACTGTTTTTT,CASSKQGPTNEKLFF
TRBV6-8,TRBJ2-1,TRBD2,NA,TGTGCCATCACTCCTACCATGAGCGGGAGCTTCAATGAGCAGTTCTTC,CAITPTMSGSFNEQFF
TRBV6-8,TRBJ2-4,TRBD2,NA,TGTGCCAGCAGTTACTCAGCGGGGGACATTCAGTACTTC,CASSYSAGDIQYF
TRBV6-8,TRBJ2-7,TRBD1,few,TGTGCCATCGGGGACAGCCTCTACGAGCAGTACTTC,CAIGDSLYEQYF
TRBV5-1,TRBJ1-1,TRBD1,few,TGCGCCAGCAGTAATCCAGGCAGGGGGCGAAACACTGAAGCTTTCTTT,CASSNPGRGRNTEAFF
TRBV4-1,TRBJ1-1,NA,NA,TGCGCCAGCAGACCACAACCGGACATTGTCGCCGGGATGAACACTGAAGCTTTCTTT,CASRPQPDIVAGMNTEAFF
TRBV18,TRBJ1-1,NA,few,TGTGCCAGCTCACCACAACTGGAGAACACTGAAGCTTTCTTT,CASSPQLENTEAFF
TRBV14,TRBJ1-2,NA,NA,TGTGCCAGCAGCCAAATTGAGGGAAGCGGCTACACCTTC,CASSQIEGSGYTF
TRBV11-3,TRBJ2-1,TRBD2,NA,TGTGCCAGCAGCTCGCGGGAGCCTCCATACAATGAGCAGTTCTTC,CASSSREPPYNEQFF
TRBV11-3,TRBJ1-6,NA,NA,TGTGCCAGCACGCGTCGGACTTACAATAATTCACCCCTCCACTTT,CASTRRTYNNSPLHF
TRBV6-8,TRBJ2-2,NA,NA,TGTGCCAGCAGCACTCCCCGGGCCGGGGAGCTGTTTTTT,CASSTPRAGELFF
TRBV6-8,TRBJ1-2,TRBD1,few,TGTGCCAGCAGTTACGGACAGGGGGCTAACTATGGCTACACCTTC,CASSYGQGANYGYTF
TRBV19,TRBJ1-2,NA,NA,TGTGCCAGCTACCGAAGCGGGGAAGCGTCGGGGGGCTACACCTTC,CASYRSGEASGGYTF
TRBV11-3,TRBJ1-5,NA,few,TGTGCCAGCAGCGCGACACCGTATGGCAATCAGCCCCAGCATTTT,CASSATPYGNQPQHF
TRBV9,TRBJ2-2,NA,few,TGTGCCAGCAGCGGGGGCGCGAACACCGGGGAGCTGTTTTTT,CASSGGANTGELFF
TRBV6-8,TRBJ2-3,TRBD2,NA,TGTGCCAGCAGTGCAGGACTAGCCCGTTCCGATACGCAGTATTTT,CASSAGLARSDTQYF
TRBV25-1,TRBJ1-2,NA,NA,TGTGCCAGCAGTGAATTCGGCGTCTCAGGCTACACCTTC,CASSEFGVSGYTF
TRBV6-8,TRBJ1-1,NA,few,TGTGCCAGCAGTTACTCGGTTTTAACTGAAGCTTTCTTT,CASSYSVLTEAFF
TRBV15,TRBJ1-2,NA,NA,TGTGCCACCAGCAGAGATCCAGGGTCCTATGGCTACACCTTC,CATSRDPGSYGYTF
TRBV11-3,TRBJ2-3,NA,few,TGTGCCAGCACCGTGACACCTAGCACAGATACGCAGTATTTT,CASTVTPSTDTQYF
TRBV25-1,TRBJ2-7,NA,NA,TGTGCCAGCAGTGTTACTTATGACGAGCAGTACTTC,CASSVTYDEQYF
TRBV6-8,TRBJ2-1,TRBD2,medium-sized,TGTGCCAGCAGTTACCTTCCTAGCGGGAGGGATGAGCAGTTCTTC,CASSYLPSGRDEQFF
TRBV9,TRBJ1-1,TRBD1,few,TGTGCCAGCAGTTTACCGGGACAGGGGGCTTTCTTT,CASSLPGQGAFF
TRBV19,TRBJ2-2,NA,NA,TGTGCCAGTAGTCAGGTGAACACCGGGGAGCTGTTTTTT,CASSQVNTGELFF
TRBV6-8,TRBJ1-1,TRBD1,few,TGTGCCAGCAGTCTAACAGGGGGCAGGGTAACTGAAGCTTTCTTT,CASSLTGGRVTEAFF
TRBV19,TRBJ2-7,TRBD2,NA,TGTGCCAGTAGTCCGGGACTAGCGGGGGCCAGGGACGAGCAGTACTTC,CASSPGLAGARDEQYF
TRBV18,TRBJ1-6,NA,NA,TGTGCCAGCTCACCAACGGACGCAAGTAATTCACCCCTCCACTTT,CASSPTDASNSPLHF
TRBV18,TRBJ1-1,TRBD1,NA,TGTGCCAGCTCACCTCAGACAGGGAGCACTGAAGCTTTCTTT,CASSPQTGSTEAFF
TRBV18,TRBJ1-2,NA,NA,TGTGCCAGCTCAGTTCAAGGGAACTATGGCTACACCTTC,CASSVQGNYGYTF
TRBV6-8,TRBJ2-2,TRBD2,few,TGTGCCAGCCATGCGGGAGCCGGGGAGCTGTTTTTT,CASHAGAGELFF